One and the same sample provided the 21 T cell receptor beta chains below, sequenced in a study of PD-1 blockade in classical Hodgkin lymphoma. Here immunoSEQ multiplex PCR was the method, and the copy in TCRdb shows in-frame clones only, minus some. The sample holds about 41,000 clones, about two thirds seen once. Noted time point: cycle 4 day 1 (C4D1), after five to seven weeks of nivolumab. Every patient had relapsed following autologous stem cell transplantation, and cohorts differed in brentuximab vedotin exposure. The input for sequencing was peripheral blood mononuclear cells (PBMCs), taken before the fourth cycle of nivolumab. The receptors were sampled from a human donor with classical Hodgkin lymphoma.

This clone was recorded once. V and J are TRBV19 and TRBJ2-1; 7 bases are a match to TRBD2. Germline CDR1 and CDR2: LNHDA and SQIVND (reference sequence). J gave up 7 bases and V 4 bases, and 7 bases lay outside the gene matches. CDR3 length equals 14 residues. The chain's CDR3 is CASSTRDYRNEQFF. CDR3 nucleotides: TGTGCCAGTAGTACCCGGGACTATCGGAATGAGCAGTTCTTC.

The count of this clone is one. V is TRBV5-4 and J is TRBJ2-7; D gene uncertain. CDR3 length: 12 amino acids. Deletions cut 5 bases from V and 3 bases from J, with 9 bases between. Per the germline V gene, CDR1 is SGHNT and CDR2 is YYREEE (reference sequence). The CDR3 protein is CASRSENYEQYF. The CDR3 DNA is TGTGCCAGCAGATCAGAGAACTACGAGCAGTACTTC.

The chain combines TRBV28 with TRBJ2-3, with 7 bases aligning to TRBD2. This CDR3 has 15 amino acids. Germline trimming cut 8 bases from V and 3 bases from J; bases unmatched to any gene: 11. Germline V gene data show CDR1 as MDHEN and CDR2 as SYDVKM. CDR3 region: CASFPPGRGTDTQYF. DNA for the CDR3: TGTGCCAGCTTTCCCCCAGGGAGGGGTACAGATACGCAGTATTTT.

The chain joins TRBV19 to TRBJ2-5, with D uncertain. This CDR3 comprises 14 residues. Germline assignment: CDR1 LNHDA and CDR2 SQIVND (reference sequence). The V end was cut by 0 bases, the J end by 2 bases, with 7 bases between. This CDR3 is CASSIETGQETQYF. In DNA form, the CDR3 reads TGTGCCAGTAGTATAGAGACCGGGCAAGAGACCCAGTACTTC.

The V gene is TRBV28, the J gene TRBJ1-5, with no clear D. V was shortened by 6 bases and J by 4 bases, with 13 bases between the two germline ends. This CDR3 has 14 residues. Germline V lookup: CDR1 MDHEN, CDR2 SYDVKM. In nucleotides, the CDR3 is TGTGCCAGCAGCCAGGACGGGTTTAATCAGCCCCAGCATTTT. Translation gives CASSQDGFNQPQHF.

The chain has TRBV11-2 and TRBJ2-5; the D is unclear. V was shortened by 1 base and J by 4 bases, with 1 base between the two germline ends. CDR1 is SGHAT and CDR2 is FQNNGV in the germline V gene. The CDR3 spans 11 residues. CDR3 in DNA: TGTGCCAGCAGCTTAGGAGAGACCCAGTACTTC. Translation gives CASSLGETQYF.

This clone appeared a few times. V and J are TRBV5-6 and TRBJ2-1; no definite D call. CDR3 length equals 16 residues. V was pared by 1 base and J by 3 bases, with 14 bases between. Germline V gene lookup returns CDR1 SGHDT and CDR2 YYEEEE. The chain's CDR3 is CASSLKAALGYNEQFF. The CDR3 DNA reads TGTGCCAGCAGCTTGAAGGCGGCCTTGGGCTACAATGAGCAGTTCTTC.

This chain joins TRBV7-2 and TRBJ2-1, with 10 nucleotides matching TRBD2. Germline V lookup: CDR1 SGHTA, CDR2 FQGNSA. The V segment lost 8 bases and the J segment 6 bases; nucleotides outside the gene matches: 7. The CDR3 contains 14 residues. The CDR3 DNA is TGTGCCAGCGGCGAGCGGGGGGGCTCCAATGAGCAGTTCTTC. Encoded protein: CASGERGGSNEQFF. The entire variable domain, with the rest obtained from reference TRBV7-2 and TRBJ2-1, is as follows: GAGVSQSPSNKVTEKGKDVELRCDPISGHTALYWYRQSLGQGLEFLIYFQGNSAPDKSGLPSDRFSAERTGGSVSTLTIQRTQQEDSAVYLCASGERGGSNEQFFGPGTRLTVL.

V is TRBV28 and J is TRBJ1-1; D is perhaps TRBD1 (5 bases). This CDR3 comprises 13 residues. Germline V CDR1 and CDR2: MDHEN, SYDVKM. V was trimmed by 2 bases and J by 7 bases, leaving 11 bases between them. CDR3 sequence (DNA): TGTGCCAGCAGTTTAATGGGGGGTATTGAAGCTTTCTTT. It codes for CASSLMGGIEAFF.

The chain is built from TRBV7-9 and TRBJ1-1, with D perhaps TRBD1 (5 bases). Germline V lookup: CDR1 SEHNR, CDR2 FQNEAQ (reference sequence). The CDR3 runs 15 residues. The ends were cut back, 6 bases at V and 4 bases at J, with 18 bases in the middle. Written as DNA, the CDR3 is TGTGCCAGCAGTCCCCCGGGGACTGGGGGCACTGAAGCTTTCTTT. This sequence encodes CASSPPGTGGTEAFF.

The chain carries TRBV5-1 and TRBJ2-3; 7 positions agree with TRBD1. The germline CDR1 and CDR2 sequences are SGHRS and YFSETQ. The V segment lost 0 bases and the J segment 4 bases; nucleotides outside the gene matches: 5. The CDR3 consists of 15 residues. CDR3 DNA sequence: TGCGCCAGCAGCTTGGGGCAGGGGGATCCAGATACGCAGTATTTT. Translated, it gives CASSLGQGDPDTQYF.

This clone was observed at least ten times. The chain uses TRBV4-1 and TRBJ1-3; D is undetermined. Trimming took off 3 bases at V and 0 bases at J, with 3 bases between the two ends. The CDR3 loop spans 13 amino acids. Germline loops: CDR1 MGHRA, CDR2 YSYEKL. CDR3 amino acids: CASSQVSGNTIYF. As DNA, the CDR3 is TGCGCCAGCAGCCAGGTCTCTGGAAACACCATATATTTT.

The chain recombines TRBV7-2 with TRBJ2-5; 11 nucleotides match TRBD2. V was clipped by 4 bases and J by 7 bases; unmatched bases: 20. This CDR3 is 19 amino acids long. CDR1 SGHTA and CDR2 FQGNSA come from the germline V gene. The CDR3 is CASSSTGTSGGTIRGTQYF. As DNA, the CDR3 is TGTGCCAGCAGCTCCACCGGAACTAGCGGGGGAACCATCCGGGGGACCCAGTACTTC.

By sample fraction, this clone is medium-sized (0.01 to 0.1%). This rearrangement joins TRBV15 to TRBJ1-4; D is uncertain. The germline V and J ends were trimmed by 0 bases and 0 bases, with 11 bases remaining between them. The CDR3 spans 17 residues. Germline CDR1 is LNHNV and CDR2 is YYDKDF (reference sequence). CDR3 sequence: CATSREVSSATNEKLFF. The DNA of the CDR3 is TGTGCCACCAGCAGAGAAGTGAGTTCTGCAACTAATGAAAAACTGTTTTTT.

This clone was counted between two and nine times. This chain links TRBV13 with TRBJ2-3; D could derive from TRBD1 or TRBD2 (5 bases each). CDR3 length: 16 amino acids. Germline assignment: CDR1 PRHDT and CDR2 FYEKMQ (reference sequence). The V gene lost 5 bases and the J gene lost 0 bases, with 15 bases spanning the gap. CDR3 DNA sequence: TGTGCCAGCAGCCCTTGGGGCGGGCTGAGCACAGATACGCAGTATTTT. Amino acid sequence: CASSPWGGLSTDTQYF.

The V gene is TRBV19, the J gene TRBJ1-1; D is unclear. CDR3 size: 15 residues. Germline V gives CDR1 LNHDA, CDR2 SQIVND (reference sequence). Deletions cut 5 bases from V and 5 bases from J, with 18 bases between. DNA for the CDR3: TGTGCCAGTAGTTTTGGGGTAGGGTTGGGGACTGAAGCTTTCTTT. Amino acid sequence: CASSFGVGLGTEAFF.

In DNA form, the CDR3 reads TGTGCCAGCAGCCCAGTCGGGTCCTACGAGCAGTACTTC. It codes for CASSPVGSYEQYF. The rearrangement links TRBV6-5 to TRBJ2-7; no firm D call. The CDR3 loop spans 13 amino acids. V was pared by 6 bases and J by 1 base, with 10 bases between. The germline V gene encodes CDR1 MNHEY and CDR2 SVGAGI.

V gene TRBV27 combines with J gene TRBJ1-2, with D possibly TRBD1 on 5 matching bases. Trimming stripped 10 bases from V and 3 bases from J, with 12 bases between. Germline CDR1 reads MNHEY; CDR2 reads SMNVEV (reference sequence). CDR3 length: 12 residues. The DNA for the CDR3 is TGTGCCACCCGGGGCGGCTACTATGGCTACACCTTC. Encoded protein: CATRGGYYGYTF.

In regard to this clone: The same CDR3 can be traced to other DNA sequences in this sample. This chain connects TRBV12-5 to TRBJ2-2; D not certain. V was pared by 1 base and J by 4 bases, with 7 bases between. Germline V gene lookup returns CDR1 LGHNT and CDR2 FRNRAP. The CDR3 covers 14 residues. The CDR3 loop is CASGLGGSTGELFF. The DNA for the CDR3 is TGTGCTAGTGGTTTGGGGGGATCCACCGGGGAGCTGTTTTTT.

CDR3 sequence (DNA): TGTGCCAGCAGCCGCCCCGAGGGGGACGAGACCCAGTACTTC. This translates into CASSRPEGDETQYF. This rearrangement joins TRBV7-6 to TRBJ2-5, with TRBD1 as a possible D gene (6 bases). The CDR3 covers 14 residues. Germline loops: CDR1 SGHVS, CDR2 FNYEAQ. Trimming pared 5 bases from V and 5 bases from J, leaving 15 bases between. Together with reference TRBV7-6 and TRBJ2-5, the CDR3 gives the full variable domain: GAGVSQSPRYKVTKRGQDVALRCDPISGHVSLYWYRQALGQGPEFLTYFNYEAQQDKSGLPNDRFSAERPEGSISTLTIQRTEQRDSAMYRCASSRPEGDETQYFGPGTRLLVL.

In its sample, this clone was seen a few times. Relative to the germline gene, one junction end is altered; a read error may explain this. This chain links TRBV7-7 with TRBJ1-6; weak D call: TRBD1 (5 bases). CDR3 size: 14 residues. Germline CDR1 is SSHAT and CDR2 is FNYEAQ (reference sequence). CDR3 loop: CASSSGVDNSPLHF. In DNA, the CDR3 is TGTGCTAGCAGCTCGGGGGTGGACAATTCACCCCTCCACTTT.